This paragraph covers one T cell receptor beta chain sequence. Its antigen is as yet unknown. TCRdb fed the 5' RACE reads into MiXCR, producing one record per CDR3 protein. The sample shows about 42,000 distinct CDR3 sequences, under 4.5% of them seen only once. The source of the sample is a study of CD8 T cells in ankylosing spondylitis. Study-wide results and caveats: Significantly higher representation of disease-linked clones was reported for matched ankylosing spondylitis synovial fluid.

The source is a female donor with ankylosing spondylitis or in good health (not recorded which). Source material: blood, either unsorted or a sorted T cell fraction (not recorded which).

The CDR3 sequence: CASSVEGRLKRETQYF. In DNA form, the CDR3 reads TGTGCCAGCAGCGTAGAGGGACGCCTGAAAAGGGAGACCCAGTACTTC. The rearrangement uses TRBV9 and TRBJ2-5; D is tentatively TRBD1 or TRBD2 (5 bases each). This CDR3 has 16 residues. Trimming took off 0 bases at V and 5 bases at J, with 17 bases between the two ends. CDR1 and CDR2 (germline): SGDLS, YYNGEE.